The 21 T cell receptor beta chains given below trace back to one sample, sequenced in a study of Graves' ophthalmopathy and Graves' hyperthyroidism. Amplification targeted the TCR beta CDR3 regions, with RNA transcripts as the source material. Second-round multiplex PCR came after a first-round RT-PCR that employed HTBI primers. Via MiXCR, TCRdb re-called the multiplex PCR reads, giving one row per CDR3 protein. This table holds 900,000 to 1,200,000 distinct CDR3 sequences, about 40% found once. The sequenced sample was peripheral blood or thyroid tissue (not recorded which). These receptors were obtained from an adult man with Graves' hyperthyroidism.

This clonotype was seen ten or more times. The V and J genes are TRBV29-1 and TRBJ1-2, with TRBD1 matching over 11 bases. The CDR3 contains 14 residues. V was pared by 5 bases and J by 3 bases, with 5 bases of the junction left unmatched. Germline assignment: CDR1 SQVTM and CDR2 ANQGSEA. CDR3 sequence (DNA): TGCAGCGTTAAAAGGACAGGGGGCGACTATGGCTACACCTTC. Translation: CSVKRTGGDYGYTF.

This sequence joins TRBV10-3 and TRBJ1-6, with 8 bases aligning to TRBD1. Germline V gene lookup returns CDR1 ENHRY and CDR2 SYGVKD. The CDR3 runs 16 residues. The V and J ends lost 2 bases and 9 bases, in that order; junction bases with no gene match: 9. This CDR3 is CAISEVDRAWGSPLHF. The CDR3 DNA reads as TGTGCCATCAGTGAGGTGGACAGGGCTTGGGGTTCACCCCTCCACTTT.

The sample holds a few counts of this clonotype. A read error may explain this, as a much larger clone is one base away. The chain employs TRBV25-1 and TRBJ1-5; D remains ambiguous. Germline V CDR1 and CDR2: MGHDK, SYGVNS. This CDR3 has 14 residues. V was clipped by 3 bases and J by 2 bases, with 8 bases between them. The CDR3 bases are TGTGCCAGCAGTGACACACCTTGCAATCAGCCCCAGCATTTT. Protein: CASSDTPCNQPQHF. The full variable domain, rest sourced from reference TRBV25-1 and TRBJ1-5, is EADIYQTPRYLVIGTGKKITLECSQTMGHDKMYWYQQDPGMELHLIHYSYGVNSTEKGDLSSESTVSRIRTEHFPLTLESARPSHTSQYLCASSDTPCNQPQHFGDGTRLSIL.

The chain links TRBV10-3 to TRBJ2-7; D is uncertain. Trimming left V 7 bases short and J 2 bases short, with 15 bases between. The CDR3 sequence is 14 residues long. Germline V gene data show CDR1 as ENHRY and CDR2 as SYGVKD. This chain's CDR3 is CAINVVSGTYEQYF. CDR3 in DNA: TGTGCCATCAACGTGGTAAGTGGGACCTACGAGCAGTACTTC.

This clonotype was recorded at least ten times. The rearrangement uses TRBV5-6 and TRBJ2-5, with D tentatively TRBD1 (6 bases). V lost 4 bases and J 5 bases, leaving 15 bases between the germline ends. The CDR3 sequence is 14 residues long. CDR1 is SGHDT and CDR2 is YYEEEE in the germline V gene. CDR3 residues: CASSATGFVETQYF. CDR3 bases: TGTGCCAGCAGCGCTACAGGGTTCGTTGAGACCCAGTACTTC.

This clonotype was counted only a few times. V is TRBV19 and J is TRBJ2-7, with a weak D call TRBD2 (5 bases). Trimming took off 2 bases at V and 3 bases at J, with 17 bases between the two ends. The germline V gene encodes CDR1 LNHDA and CDR2 SQIVND (reference sequence). This CDR3 is 16 amino acids long. The CDR3 region has the DNA TGTGCCAGTAGTATATACCCCAGGAGAGGGAACTACGAGCAGTACTTC. It translates to CASSIYPRRGNYEQYF.

V gene TRBV6-1 combines with J gene TRBJ2-7; D could derive from TRBD1 or TRBD2 (5 bases each). CDR1 and CDR2 from the germline V gene are MNHNS and SASEGT. The length of the CDR3 is 16 residues. V lost 6 bases and J 6 bases, leaving 24 bases between the germline ends. The CDR3 protein is CASRHLRGQGPREQYF. DNA for the CDR3: TGTGCCAGCAGACACCTCCGGGGCCAGGGTCCACGCGAGCAGTACTTC.

CDR3 coding DNA: TGTGCCACCAGCAGAGGAGGGTCGGGTGAAGCTTTCTTT. Encoded protein: CATSRGGSGEAFF. V usage is TRBV15 and J usage is TRBJ1-1; no definite D call. V was clipped by 1 base and J by 7 bases, with 10 bases between them. This CDR3 contains 13 residues. Germline V gene lookup returns CDR1 LNHNV and CDR2 YYDKDF (reference sequence).

This clonotype appeared many times. The chain joins TRBV4-1 to TRBJ2-5; 10 bases are a match to TRBD1. The V gene end was trimmed by 4 bases and the J gene end by 4 bases; junction bases not matched to a gene: 3. Germline V gene data show CDR1 as MGHRA and CDR2 as YSYEKL. The CDR3 covers 14 residues. As DNA, the CDR3 is TGCGCCAGCAGCCCTTGGACAGGGGGAGAGACCCAGTACTTC. Protein product: CASSPWTGGETQYF.

This clonotype was detected ten times or more. The genes are TRBV2 and TRBJ1-2, with TRBD1 as a possible D gene (5 bases). Germline assignment: CDR1 SNHLY and CDR2 FYNNEI. Trimming took 6 bases from V and 8 from J, leaving 16 bases between them. This CDR3 is built from 13 residues. The CDR3 loop is CASRATETGGYTF. The CDR3 DNA reads TGTGCCAGCAGGGCGACAGAAACGGGCGGCTACACCTTC.

The chain carries TRBV7-2 and TRBJ1-1; D is unresolved. Germline V lookup: CDR1 SGHTA, CDR2 FQGNSA. The CDR3 sequence is 14 residues long. The ends were cut back, 3 bases at V and 6 bases at J, with 14 bases in the middle. In nucleotides, the CDR3 is TGTGCCAGCAGCTTTGTTTCTCCCGAGTCTGAAGCTTTCTTT. It is translated as CASSFVSPESEAFF.

This clonotype was observed a few times. This chain links TRBV20-1 with TRBJ1-1; 10 bases agree with TRBD1. V gave up 2 bases and J gave up 8 bases; unmatched junction bases: 8. Looked up from germline, CDR1 is DFQATT and CDR2 is SNEGSKA (reference sequence). The CDR3 length is 14 residues. CDR3 in DNA: TGCAGTGCTAGACGACAGGGGGCGGTTTGGGAAGCTTTCTTT. This translates into CSARRQGAVWEAFF.

This clonotype was seen many times. At one of its ends the junction is not consistent with the germline gene, which may arise from a read error. V and J are TRBV10-3 and TRBJ1-2; the D gene is possibly TRBD1 (6 bases). The CDR3 is 14 amino acids. Germline loops: CDR1 ENHRY, CDR2 SYGVKD. CDR3 loop: CAIRESGGDYGYTF. The CDR3 region has the DNA TGTGCCATCAGGGAGTCCGGGGGCGACTATGGCTACACCTTC.

This clonotype was seen only once. Written as DNA, the CDR3 is TGTGCCACCAGCAGACACTCGAATCAGCCCCAGCATTTT. Amino acid sequence: CATSRHSNQPQHF. The rearrangement uses TRBV15 and TRBJ1-5; D unresolved. Germline CDR1 and CDR2: LNHNV and YYDKDF (reference sequence). Trimming took off 2 bases at V and 4 bases at J, with 6 bases between the two ends. There are 13 residues in the CDR3. Full variable domain (remainder filled in from reference TRBV15 and TRBJ1-5): DAMVIQNPRYQVTQFGKPVTLSCSQTLNHNVMYWYQQKSSQAPKLLFHYYDKDFNNEADTPDNFQSRRPNTSFCFLDIRSPGLGDTAMYLCATSRHSNQPQHFGDGTRLSIL.

The V call is TRBV5-1, the J call TRBJ1-5; 9 bases are a match to TRBD1. The CDR3 consists of 21 residues. The germline V gene encodes CDR1 SGHRS and CDR2 YFSETQ. The V and J ends lost 0 bases and 0 bases, in that order; junction bases with no gene match: 16. CDR3 in amino acids: CASSLGPLLGQGGDSNQPQHF. CDR3 DNA: TGCGCCAGCAGCTTGGGGCCCTTATTGGGACAGGGTGGGGATAGCAATCAGCCCCAGCATTTT.

The V call is TRBV10-3, the J call TRBJ2-6; D is undetermined. Germline values: CDR1 ENHRY, CDR2 SYGVKD. The ends were cut back, 10 bases at V and 5 bases at J, with 12 bases in the middle. The CDR3 is made up of 13 amino acids. This CDR3 is CASTVRRANVLTF. As DNA, the CDR3 is TGTGCCAGCACGGTGAGGCGGGCCAACGTCCTGACTTTC.

This clonotype was seen only a few times. V is TRBV25-1 and J is TRBJ2-3; D is perhaps TRBD1 (5 bases). Germline-derived CDR1 and CDR2 are MGHDK and SYGVNS. The CDR3 contains 15 residues. Trimming took off 4 bases at V and 4 bases at J, with 15 bases between the two ends. Here the CDR3 reads CASSAQGGAADTQYF. The CDR3 DNA reads TGTGCCAGCAGTGCCCAGGGTGGGGCCGCAGATACGCAGTATTTT.

The rearrangement links TRBV4-1 to TRBJ1-6, with D possibly matching TRBD1 (5 bases). Trimming took off 1 base at V and 8 bases at J, with 18 bases between the two ends. Germline loops: CDR1 MGHRA, CDR2 YSYEKL. The CDR3 is made up of 17 amino acids. The CDR3 loop reads CASSQGPEPGPYSPLHF. The CDR3 DNA reads as TGCGCCAGCAGCCAAGGCCCGGAACCGGGACCTTATTCACCCCTCCACTTT.

This clonotype was observed at least ten times. The chain couples TRBV14 to TRBJ2-2; D unresolved. This CDR3 spans 16 amino acids. Germline CDR1 is SGHDN and CDR2 is FVKESK. The V end lost 0 bases, the J end lost 6 bases, and 14 bases lay between the germline ends. The CDR3 DNA reads TGTGCCAGCAGCCAAGATCCGGCCGTAGCTGCCGGGGAGCTGTTTTTT. Its protein product is CASSQDPAVAAGELFF.

V usage is TRBV2 and J usage is TRBJ1-5; maybe TRBD1 (5 bases). The V end lost 6 bases, the J end lost 11 bases, and 20 bases lay between the germline ends. CDR3 length: 14 amino acids. Germline V CDR1 and CDR2: SNHLY, FYNNEI. This chain's CDR3 is CASSVSGGRETQHF. CDR3 coding DNA: TGTGCCAGCAGCGTCAGCGGGGGGAGAGAGACCCAGCATTTT.

This clonotype was recorded at least ten times. The rearrangement uses TRBV19 and TRBJ2-7; 9 nucleotides align to TRBD1. The CDR3 covers 13 residues. V lost 5 bases to trimming and J lost 7 bases; unmatched junction nucleotides: 6. Germline V lookup: CDR1 LNHDA, CDR2 SQIVND (reference sequence). CDR3 protein: CASSAGQGVEQYF. The CDR3 nucleotides read TGTGCCAGTAGTGCGGGACAGGGTGTGGAGCAGTACTTC.